The 9 T cell receptor beta chains below come from one sample, sequenced in a study of blood T cells in healthy people across ages. Primed by a sample-barcoded 5' primer and a J-beta primer mix, a second PCR proceeded for about 6 to 12 cycles. Each CDR3 protein is one row after TCRdb ran MiXCR on the 5' RACE reads. The table shows hundreds of thousands of distinct CDR3 sequences, with around 42% occurring only once. Sequenced sample: blood. The receptors were sampled from a man aged 55 to 70 in good health.

The J gene is TRBJ2-7, the V gene TRBV28, with D perhaps TRBD1 (7 bases). Germline CDR1 is MDHEN and CDR2 is SYDVKM. The CDR3 extends over 17 amino acids. Trimming removed 3 bases at V and 2 bases at J, with 20 bases between. The CDR3 nucleotides read TGTGCCAGCAGTTTGGGGGGACAGTTCCTCACCCCCTACGAGCAGTACTTC. As protein: CASSLGGQFLTPYEQYF.

This chain uses TRBV20-1 with TRBJ1-5; D gene unclear. V lost 5 bases and J lost 4, with 12 bases in between. Looked up from germline, CDR1 is DFQATT and CDR2 is SNEGSKA (reference sequence). The CDR3 covers 13 residues. DNA for the CDR3: TGCAGTGCTTCGAAAGGGCCGAATCAGCCCCAGCATTTT. This encodes CSASKGPNQPQHF.

The chain has TRBV7-8 and TRBJ2-4; D may correspond to TRBD1 or TRBD2 (5 bases each). The end of the DNA is better explained by TRBJ2-5, so the J call may be wrong. This CDR3 contains 13 residues. Germline CDR1 SGHVS, CDR2 FQNEAQ. The CDR3 reads CASNHGTRETQYF. The CDR3 DNA sequence: TGTGCCAGCAACCACGGGACCCGGGAGACCCAGTACTTC.

The table lists this clonotype with a count of one. The rearrangement links TRBV10-3 to TRBJ1-5; 7 bases map to TRBD1. The CDR3 loop spans 14 amino acids. The V gene end was trimmed by 6 bases and the J gene end by 4 bases; junction bases not matched to a gene: 6. CDR1 is ENHRY, CDR2 SYGVKD, per germline. Here the CDR3 reads CAIRRQGANQPQHF. The CDR3 DNA follows: TGTGCCATCAGAAGACAGGGAGCAAATCAGCCCCAGCATTTT.

The rearrangement links TRBV7-8 to TRBJ2-4; 9 bases are a match to TRBD1. This CDR3 has 18 residues. Germline V lookup: CDR1 SGHVS, CDR2 FQNEAQ. Trimming took 5 bases from V and 1 from J; bases not matched to a gene: 12. CDR3 protein: CASSIRTGEPSAKNIQYF. The CDR3 DNA reads as TGTGCCAGCAGCATTCGGACAGGGGAACCTTCGGCCAAAAACATTCAGTACTTC.

V gene TRBV29-1 combines with J gene TRBJ2-1, with TRBD2 matching over 14 bases. After removal of 3 bases from V and 5 bases from J, the junction contained 6 bases not matched to a gene. Germline V lookup: CDR1 SQVTM, CDR2 ANQGSEA. The CDR3 is made up of 16 amino acids. The CDR3 sequence is CSVEGLAGVLNNEQFF. The CDR3 region has the DNA TGCAGCGTTGAGGGACTAGCGGGGGTGCTTAACAATGAGCAGTTCTTC.

J is TRBJ2-1 and V is TRBV15; 9 nucleotides agree with TRBD1. The CDR3 is 16 amino acids. V lost 0 bases to trimming and J lost 8 bases; unmatched junction nucleotides: 8. Germline values: CDR1 LNHNV, CDR2 YYDKDF (reference sequence). DNA of the CDR3: TGTGCCACCAGCAGAGAGAAGCGGACAGGGGCATATGAGCAGTTCTTC. Translating gives CATSREKRTGAYEQFF.

On this clonotype itself: A much larger clone differs by one base, so this may be a read error. This chain joins TRBV4-3 and TRBJ2-3, with unresolved D. The CDR3 contains 16 residues. In germline, CDR1 is LGHNA, CDR2 YSLEER. In DNA, the CDR3 is TGCGCCGGCAGCCAAGATCCCGACTTAAGCACAGATACGCAGTATTTT. Translation gives CAGSQDPDLSTDTQYF.

This rearrangement joins TRBV6-1 to TRBJ2-2; the D is unclear. The V gene's germline CDR1 is MNHNS and CDR2 SASEGT. The CDR3 is made up of 13 amino acids. Deletions cut 10 bases from V and 5 bases from J, with 14 bases between. The CDR3 coding sequence is TGTGCCACGGCACCTTTTAATACCGGGGAGCTGTTTTTT. Translation gives CATAPFNTGELFF.